This entry describes one TCR beta chain. This clone was seen more than once but under ten times. What this receptor recognizes is not known. Per-base qualities were not stored, and no clone one base away is much larger. TCRbeta CDR3 regions were amplified from genomic DNA by means of the immunoSEQ Assay, a bias-controlled multiplex PCR. Concerning the study's data processing: Nucleated cell counts per sample were estimated from amplification of reference gene primers within the assay. To quantify the absolute abundance of each unique TCRbeta CDR3 rearrangement, sequence reads were collapsed and filtered. For each sample, productive Simpson clonality was calculated as the square root of Simpson's diversity index across productive rearrangements. This is the immuneACCESS table as TCRdb keeps it, with only in-frame sequences that have V and J called. A part of the clones is gone; compared with another copy, unresolved V genes explain less than half, and the rest is unexplained. That table gives V, J and clone size, and the DNA gave D and trimming. The sample has 250,000 or so clones on record, almost 90% of them singletons. The top ten clones comprise 2.1% of the sample.

The source of the sample is a study of blood T cell repertoires in COVID-19 (dated by TCRdb to the early 2020s). Study-wide context: Samples covering the acute and convalescent phases of COVID-19 were provided by collaborators in the United States, Italy and Spain. Samples were obtained from the ongoing ImmuneRACE study (first 160 participants) and from 1,254 subjects provided by 6 global collaborators. The prospective study material was composed of cDNA or gDNA derived from T cells, B-cell-depleted T cells, or PBMCs. A de-identified subject ID, COVID-19 status, age in years and sex were almost always included in the sample metadata. Where available, HLA class I and class II types were obtained from metadata supplied by the sample provider rather than from assay-based typing. The repertoires were released in a freely available public database meant as a resource for research on the immune response to SARS-CoV-2. Subjects who had been exposed to COVID-19, were actively infected with it, or had recovered from it provided the deeply sampled blood TCRbeta repertoires that made up the dataset.

The paper's findings and limits, for the study overall: Clinical and demographic metadata were provided uncurated, with the amount varying by source and participant.

One collaborating source in Seattle enrolled patients while the patients were actively infected and followed the patients over time throughout the course of disease. Whole blood was collected in K2EDTA tubes by collaborating institutions according to the institutions' own protocols. For TCRbeta analysis, collaborators shipped samples as frozen whole blood, isolated PBMCs, or DNA extracted from either of those sample types. The sequence derives from a woman in her sixties with COVID-19, enrolled during active disease. Sequencing was carried out using peripheral blood.

The CDR3 region has the sequence CASSLQGGVNQPQHF. The DNA sequence follows: TGTGCCAGCAGCCTACAGGGTGGGGTCAATCAGCCCCAGCATTTT. The chain couples TRBV2 to TRBJ1-5; TRBD1 might be the D gene, on 6 matching bases. Counted from cysteine to phenylalanine, this CDR3 has 15 amino acids. This entry keeps only the CDR3 DNA: 45 bases, framed from base 1. CDR1 SNHLY and CDR2 FYNNEI are derived from the germline V gene. V and J lose 6 bases and 3 bases, and a span of 15 bases separates them.